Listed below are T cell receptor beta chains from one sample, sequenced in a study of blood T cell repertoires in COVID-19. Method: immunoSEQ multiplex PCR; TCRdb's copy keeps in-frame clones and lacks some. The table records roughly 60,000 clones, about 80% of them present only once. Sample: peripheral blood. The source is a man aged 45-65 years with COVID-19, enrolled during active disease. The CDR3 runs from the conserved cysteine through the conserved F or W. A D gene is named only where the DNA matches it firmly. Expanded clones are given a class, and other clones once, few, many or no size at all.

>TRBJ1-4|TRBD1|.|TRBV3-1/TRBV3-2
TGTGCCAGCAGCCATAGGACAGGGGAAAAACTGTTTTTT
CASSHRTGEKLFF
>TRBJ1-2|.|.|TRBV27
TGTGCCAGCAGACAGCCGGGGGAGAGCTATGGCTACACCTTC
CASRQPGESYGYTF
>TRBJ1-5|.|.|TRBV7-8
TGTGCCAGCAGCTTAGGCAGGGTGGGTCAGCCCCAGCATTTT
CASSLGRVGQPQHF
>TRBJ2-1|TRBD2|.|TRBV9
TGTGCCAGCAGCGGCGAGCCGGGACTAGCGATCCATGAGCAGTTCTTC
CASSGEPGLAIHEQFF
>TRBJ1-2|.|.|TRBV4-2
TGTGCCAGCAGCCAAGAGCGGGGTCCTAACTATGGCTACACCTTC
CASSQERGPNYGYTF
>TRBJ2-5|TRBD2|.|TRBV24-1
TGTGCCACCAGTGACCCGGGGGCTAGCGGGAGGGCCAAAGAGACCCAGTACTTC
CATSDPGASGRAKETQYF
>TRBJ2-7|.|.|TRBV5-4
TGTGCCAGCAGCCCTGAGGGATGGGAGCAGTACTTC
CASSPEGWEQYF
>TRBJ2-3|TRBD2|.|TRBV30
TGTGCCTGGACCGGGACTACCTTATTAGATACGCAGTATTTT
CAWTGTTLLDTQYF
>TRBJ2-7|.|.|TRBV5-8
TGTGCCAGCAGTATTGGAGGGAAATACGAGCAGTACTTC
CASSIGGKYEQYF
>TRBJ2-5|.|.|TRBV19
TGTGCCAGTAGTATGAGACGCAGGGAAGAGACCCAGTACTTC
CASSMRRREETQYF
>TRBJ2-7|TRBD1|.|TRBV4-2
TGTGCCAGCAGCCTTGGGACAGCCCTCTACGAGCAGTACTTC
CASSLGTALYEQYF
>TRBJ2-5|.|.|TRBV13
TGTGCCAGCAACGGACAAGGAGAGACCCAGTACTTC
CASNGQGETQYF
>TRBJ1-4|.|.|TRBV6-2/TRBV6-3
TGTGCCAGCAGTTACGGCGGGGCTGCAACTAATGAAAAACTGTTTTTT
CASSYGGAATNEKLFF
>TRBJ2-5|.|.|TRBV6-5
TGTGCCAGCAGTTACCGCTGGGGGCAACAAGAGACCCAGTACTTC
CASSYRWGQQETQYF
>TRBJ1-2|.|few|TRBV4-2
TGTGCCAGCAGCCAAGATCAGGGGTACTATGGCTACACCTTC
CASSQDQGYYGYTF
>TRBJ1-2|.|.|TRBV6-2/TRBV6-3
TGTGCCAGCAGTTACCTCGGGATATTACAGGGAGCCGCAGGCTACACCTTC
CASSYLGILQGAAGYTF
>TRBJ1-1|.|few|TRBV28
TGTGCCAGCAAGGAGACAGGAAGGACTGAAGCTTTCTTT
CASKETGRTEAFF
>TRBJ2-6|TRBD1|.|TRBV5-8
TGTGCCAGCAGTCCCGGCCCATGGACAGGCCACAGCTCTGGGGCCAACGTCCTGACTTTC
CASSPGPWTGHSSGANVLTF
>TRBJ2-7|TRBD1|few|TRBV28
TGTGCCAGCAGAGAATGGCAGGGGGCGCGCGAGCAGTACTTC
CASREWQGAREQYF
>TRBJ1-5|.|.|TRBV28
TGTGCCAGCAGTTTTGGCAGGGGCAATCAGCCCCAGCATTTT
CASSFGRGNQPQHF
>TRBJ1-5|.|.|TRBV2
TGTGCCAGCAGTAATCGGGGGGGAGGTCAGCCCCAGCATTTT
CASSNRGGGQPQHF
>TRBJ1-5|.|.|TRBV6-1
TGTGCCAGCAGTGAAGGTCTGGGGGGAGACCGAGTCGGGCCCCAGCATTTT
CASSEGLGGDRVGPQHF
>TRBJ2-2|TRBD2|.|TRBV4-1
TGCGCCAGCAGCCAAGAGAGCGGGAGGGCCCTCGGGGAGCTGTTTTTT
CASSQESGRALGELFF